This record covers a single TCR beta chain. Its antigen is as yet unknown. The authors made TCR beta libraries by quantitative 5'-RACE with molecular barcodes. TCRdb independently ran MiXCR on the 5' RACE reads; one entry per CDR3 protein. The table records about 450,000 distinct CDR3 sequences, roughly a quarter of them present only once. The CDR3 length is 12 residues. V was shortened by 2 bases and J by 5 bases, with 4 bases between the two germline ends. This sample stems from a study of CD8 T cells in ankylosing spondylitis. Overall study results and limits: Disease-linked clones proved CD8+ and comparatively uncommon in peripheral blood. A subset of motif variants has previously been described in the synovial fluid and blood of reactive arthritis. A TCR beta motif of roughly eight highly homologous variants appeared characteristic of ankylosing spondylitis blood. From matched ankylosing spondylitis synovial fluid, disease-linked clones were reportedly recovered at significantly enriched levels.

The sequenced sample was blood, either unsorted or a sorted T cell fraction (not recorded which). The clonotype was recovered from a male donor with ankylosing spondylitis. This sequence joins TRBV12-3 or TRBV12-4 and TRBJ2-1, with no clear D. CDR3 sequence: CASSLRDNEQFF. The CDR3 DNA sequence: TGTGCCAGCAGTTTAAGGGACAATGAGCAGTTCTTC.